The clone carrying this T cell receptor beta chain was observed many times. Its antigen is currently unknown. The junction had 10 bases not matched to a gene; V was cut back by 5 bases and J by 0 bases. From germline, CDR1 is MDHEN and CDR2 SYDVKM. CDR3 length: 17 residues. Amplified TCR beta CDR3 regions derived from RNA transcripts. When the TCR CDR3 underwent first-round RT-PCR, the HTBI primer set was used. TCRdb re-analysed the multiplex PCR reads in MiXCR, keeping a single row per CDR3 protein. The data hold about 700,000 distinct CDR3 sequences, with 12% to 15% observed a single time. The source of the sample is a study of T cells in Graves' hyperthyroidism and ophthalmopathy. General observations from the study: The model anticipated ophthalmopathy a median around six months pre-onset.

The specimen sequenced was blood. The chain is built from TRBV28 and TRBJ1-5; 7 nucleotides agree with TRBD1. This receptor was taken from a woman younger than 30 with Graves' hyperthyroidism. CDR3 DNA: TGTGCCAGCAGTCTGAGCGGACAGGTTTATAGCAATCAGCCCCAGCATTTT. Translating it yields CASSLSGQVYSNQPQHF.